This T cell receptor beta chain derives from a study of T cells in Graves' hyperthyroidism and ophthalmopathy. TCR beta CDR3 sequences were amplified from RNA transcripts. Using the HTBI primer set, a first-round RT-PCR was run on the TCR CDR3. TCRdb re-analysed the multiplex PCR reads in MiXCR, keeping a single row per CDR3 protein. The sample lists 350,000 to 400,000 distinct CDR3 sequences; around 14% were seen once. CDR3 length equals 16 residues. To note about this clonotype: The junction and the germline gene differ at one end; a read error may be behind it.

The rearrangement links TRBV12-3 or TRBV12-4 to TRBJ1-4; 7 nucleotides agree with TRBD1. This TCR was recovered from a young woman with Graves' hyperthyroidism. The source material was blood. DNA of the CDR3: TGTGCCACCAGTGAAAGGACAGGATCGAGCGGAGAAAAACTGTTTTTT. It translates to CATSERTGSSGEKLFF.